This T cell receptor beta chain comes out of a study of T cell clones after liver transplantation. Sorting of unstimulated PBMCs yielded separate CD3+CD4+ and CD3+CD8+ fractions. The germline V and J ends were trimmed by 3 bases and 4 bases, with 14 bases remaining between them. The germline gives CDR1 SGHRS, CDR2 YFSETQ. CDR3 length equals 15 residues. The repertoire was sequenced with immunoSEQ multiplex PCR; TCRdb's copy has only in-frame clones and lacks some. Of just over 60,000 clones in the sample, about 70% are singletons; the top ten hold 15%. The J gene is TRBJ1-5, the V gene TRBV5-1; a weak D match, TRBD1 (5 bases). This material consisted of CD4+ T cells from blood, taken before liver transplant. The TCR sequence derives from a human donor who received a liver transplant. CDR3 DNA sequence: TGCGCCAGCAGCTACGGGGGATCTGGAAATCAGCCCCAGCATTTT. This gives the protein CASSYGGSGNQPQHF. The full variable domain, completed using reference TRBV5-1 and TRBJ1-5, is KAGVTQTPRYLIKTRGQQVTLSCSPISGHRSVSWYQQTPGQGLQFLFEYFSETQRNKGNFPGRFSGRQFSNSRSEMNVSTLELGDSALYLCASSYGGSGNQPQHFGDGTRLSIL.